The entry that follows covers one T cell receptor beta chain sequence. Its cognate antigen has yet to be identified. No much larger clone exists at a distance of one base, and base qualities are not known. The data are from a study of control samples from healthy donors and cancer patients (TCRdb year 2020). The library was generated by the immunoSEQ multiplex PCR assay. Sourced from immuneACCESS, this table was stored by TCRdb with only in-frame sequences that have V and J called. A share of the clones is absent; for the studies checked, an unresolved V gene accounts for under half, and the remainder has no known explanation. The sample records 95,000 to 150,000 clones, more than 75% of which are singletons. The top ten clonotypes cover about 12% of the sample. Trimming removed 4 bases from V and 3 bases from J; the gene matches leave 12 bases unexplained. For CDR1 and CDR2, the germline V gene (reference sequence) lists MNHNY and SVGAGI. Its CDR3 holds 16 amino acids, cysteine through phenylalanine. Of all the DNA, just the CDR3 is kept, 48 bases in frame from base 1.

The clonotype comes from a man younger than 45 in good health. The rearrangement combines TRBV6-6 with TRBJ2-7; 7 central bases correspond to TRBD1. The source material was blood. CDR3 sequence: CASSSQGRGNFYEQYF. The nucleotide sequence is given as TGTGCCAGCAGTTCACAGGGGCGAGGCAATTTCTACGAGCAGTACTTC.